The clone carrying this T cell receptor (beta chain) was observed at least ten times. Its antigen is unidentified. This record comes from a study of CD8 T cells in ankylosing spondylitis. TCRdb processed the 5' RACE reads anew with MiXCR; each CDR3 protein has one entry. The profile covers 130,000 or so distinct CDR3 sequences, with around 10% appearing a single time and 4.1% taken by the ten largest. Study-level points and caveats: Previous work reported some of these motif variants in the synovial fluid and blood of reactive arthritis. A motif in TCR beta, a set of about eight highly homologous variants, appeared characteristic of ankylosing spondylitis blood.

The V end lost 3 bases, the J end lost 8 bases, and 19 bases lay between the germline ends. CDR1 SGHTA and CDR2 FQGNSA come from the germline V gene. The CDR3 covers 15 residues. Material for sequencing was blood, either unsorted or a sorted T cell fraction (not recorded which). This clonotype originated in a female donor with ankylosing spondylitis or in good health (not recorded which). This chain uses TRBV7-2 with TRBJ1-2, with a possible D match to TRBD1 (5 bases). Written as DNA, the CDR3 is TGTGCCAGCAGCTTCGAGTGGGGCCTCGCTTCGGGCTACACCTTC. This gives the protein CASSFEWGLASGYTF.